What follows are 30 T cell receptor beta chains derived from one specimen sequenced in a study of CD8+ T cells in alopecia areata. The authors extracted RNA and reverse transcribed it into cDNA as the sequencing template. Generated by immunoSEQ multiplex PCR, the TCRdb table keeps only in-frame clones and is missing some. The sample consists of some 180,000 clones, roughly 60% of them appearing once. The sequencing here drew on CD4+ T cells sorted from blood, taken at week 0. These receptors originate from a human donor with alopecia areata.

This clone was detected only a few times. V and J are TRBV18 and TRBJ1-2; 7 bases line up with TRBD1. There are 12 residues in the CDR3. The V gene's germline CDR1 is KGHSH and CDR2 LQKENI. V shed 3 bases, J shed 6 bases, and the junction held 1 base outside the gene matches. In DNA form, the CDR3 reads TGTGCCAGCTCACCCAGGGGGGATGGCTACACCTTC. Its protein product is CASSPRGDGYTF.

There are a few counts of this clone. V is TRBV5-1 and J is TRBJ1-2, with D unresolved. With 0 bases removed from V and 7 bases from J, the gap between germline ends came to 16 bases. This CDR3 comprises 15 residues. Germline-derived CDR1 and CDR2 are SGHRS and YFSETQ. The CDR3, as DNA: TGCGCCAGCAGCTTGGAAGGTAGAGATGCTGGTGGCTACACCTTC. This codes for CASSLEGRDAGGYTF.

This clone showed up just a few times. The DNA for the CDR3 is TGCGCCAGCAGCATTGGCAGGCTAGAGAATGAGCAGTTCTTC. Translating gives CASSIGRLENEQFF. This chain links TRBV5-1 with TRBJ2-1, with no clear D. Trimming cost V 4 bases and J 7 bases, with 15 bases left between them. CDR3 length: 14 amino acids. The germline V gene has CDR1 SGHRS and CDR2 YFSETQ. The whole variable domain, remainder taken from reference TRBV5-1 and TRBJ2-1, is KAGVTQTPRYLIKTRGQQVTLSCSPISGHRSVSWYQQTPGQGLQFLFEYFSETQRNKGNFPGRFSGRQFSNSRSEMNVSTLELGDSALYLCASSIGRLENEQFFGPGTRLTVL.

This chain joins TRBV30 and TRBJ1-2; no reliable D call. From germline, CDR1 is GTSNPN and CDR2 SVGIG (reference sequence). This CDR3 contains 15 residues. Trimming removed 0 bases at V and 8 bases at J, with 19 bases between. The CDR3 DNA reads TGTGCCTGGAGTGTACGTCGGAGCTCTGGATTGGGCTACACCTTC. Translated, it gives CAWSVRRSSGLGYTF.

This clone has more than one count but fewer than ten. The chain couples TRBV29-1 to TRBJ2-4; a weak D match, TRBD2 (6 bases). CDR1 SQVTM and CDR2 ANQGSEA come from the germline V gene. Trimming pared 1 base from V and 0 bases from J, leaving 13 bases between. This CDR3 spans 16 amino acids. CDR3 nucleotide sequence: TGCAGCGTTGAAGCTTCGGGGGTCTTAGCCAAAAACATTCAGTACTTC. Translating it yields CSVEASGVLAKNIQYF.

This clone was detected a few times. The V and J genes are TRBV9 and TRBJ2-3, with 8 positions matching TRBD1. Germline CDR1 SGDLS, CDR2 YYNGEE. The CDR3 runs to 16 residues. The V and J ends lost 4 bases and 2 bases, in that order; junction bases with no gene match: 9. This CDR3 is CASSMTGARPTDTQYF. The CDR3 DNA reads as TGTGCCAGCAGCATGACAGGGGCTCGGCCCACAGATACGCAGTATTTT.

This rearrangement joins TRBV30 to TRBJ2-3; D is unresolved. Germline CDR1 is GTSNPN and CDR2 is SVGIG (reference sequence). The V and J ends lost 8 bases and 0 bases respectively, with 9 bases between them. The CDR3 spans 12 residues. For the CDR3, the DNA is TGTGCCCGGTCCGCAAGCACAGATACGCAGTATTTT. Translated, it gives CARSASTDTQYF.

The chain links TRBV30 to TRBJ1-6; no clear D. Germline assignment: CDR1 GTSNPN and CDR2 SVGIG (reference sequence). The CDR3 sequence is 13 residues long. V was clipped by 5 bases and J by 8 bases, with 13 bases between them. DNA of the CDR3: TGTGCCTGGGTTGGCAGGTCAGATTCACCCCTCCACTTT. It is translated as CAWVGRSDSPLHF.

This clone has more than one count but fewer than ten. V gene TRBV20-1 combines with J gene TRBJ1-2; D not certain. Per the germline V gene, CDR1 is DFQATT and CDR2 is SNEGSKA (reference sequence). The CDR3 extends over 11 amino acids. V was shortened by 2 bases and J by 4 bases, with 5 bases between the two germline ends. DNA for the CDR3: TGCAGTGCTAGACGGACCTATGGCTACACCTTC. Amino acid sequence: CSARRTYGYTF.

The gene calls are TRBV30 and TRBJ1-1; TRBD1 aligns across 8 bases. CDR1 is GTSNPN, CDR2 SVGIG, per germline (reference sequence). The ends lost 5 bases at V and 5 bases at J; junction bases unmatched: 7. The CDR3 totals 13 residues. CDR3 bases: TGTGCCTGGGCTGACAGGGGAAGAACTGAAGCTTTCTTT. It encodes CAWADRGRTEAFF.

This rearrangement joins TRBV30 to TRBJ1-1; D unclear. The CDR3 is 11 amino acids. Trimming removed 7 bases from V and 4 bases from J, with 10 bases in between. Germline V gene data show CDR1 as GTSNPN and CDR2 as SVGIG (reference sequence). Written as DNA, the CDR3 is TGTGCCTACACCAGGAGCACTGAAGCTTTCTTT. Translation gives CAYTRSTEAFF.

V and J are TRBV19 and TRBJ2-3; the match to TRBD2 covers 8 bases. Germline V gives CDR1 LNHDA, CDR2 SQIVND (reference sequence). This CDR3 region has 16 residues. Trimming took 6 bases from V and 11 from J; bases not matched to a gene: 19. DNA of the CDR3: TGTGCCAGTAGCTCCATGCGGGGGGACACAAGAGGGTGGCAGTATTTT. Encoded protein: CASSSMRGDTRGWQYF.

This clone was detected only a few times. The rearrangement uses TRBV5-1 and TRBJ2-7; TRBD1 aligns across 12 bases. V trimming: 4 bases; J trimming: 6 bases; junction bases outside the gene matches: 8. The CDR3 is 15 amino acids. CDR1 and CDR2 from the germline V gene are SGHRS and YFSETQ. The chain's CDR3 is CASSGTGTGGSEQYF. The CDR3 bases are TGCGCCAGCAGCGGAACCGGGACAGGGGGCTCCGAGCAGTACTTC.

This rearrangement joins TRBV29-1 to TRBJ1-1, with no clear D. The CDR3 extends over 14 amino acids. Trimming shortened V by 5 bases and J by 0 bases, and 13 bases separated the two germline ends. Germline loops: CDR1 SQVTM, CDR2 ANQGSEA. The CDR3 DNA sequence: TGCAGCGTTCGTCGGGTCAACCTGAACACTGAAGCTTTCTTT. Translated: CSVRRVNLNTEAFF.

The chain is built from TRBV30 and TRBJ1-6; 7 positions agree with TRBD1. CDR1 GTSNPN and CDR2 SVGIG come from the germline V gene (reference sequence). The CDR3 has 14 residues. V was clipped by 0 bases and J by 9 bases; unmatched bases: 5. The CDR3 DNA reads TGTGCCTGGAGTGTCCACAGGGGTGGTTCACCCCTCCACTTT. Encoded protein: CAWSVHRGGSPLHF.

The rearrangement links TRBV29-1 to TRBJ1-4; 8 nucleotides agree with TRBD1. The V and J ends lost 3 bases and 5 bases, in that order; junction bases with no gene match: 2. From germline, CDR1 is SQVTM and CDR2 ANQGSEA. The CDR3 covers 13 residues. Here the CDR3 reads CSVEDRANEKLFF. The CDR3 DNA is TGCAGCGTTGAGGACAGGGCAAATGAAAAACTGTTTTTT.

This clone has just a few counts. In DNA form, the CDR3 reads TGTGCCAGCCGAATGACAGGGAACACCGGGGAGCTGTTTTTT. Encoded protein: CASRMTGNTGELFF. V usage is TRBV19 and J usage is TRBJ2-2; perhaps TRBD1 as D (6 bases). Germline-derived CDR1 and CDR2 are LNHDA and SQIVND (reference sequence). The V gene lost 9 bases and the J gene lost 1 base, with 12 bases spanning the gap. This CDR3 has 14 amino acids.

The chain carries TRBV2 and TRBJ2-2; no definite D call. CDR1 and CDR2 (germline): SNHLY, FYNNEI. Trimming took off 6 bases at V and 6 bases at J, with 11 bases between the two ends. The CDR3 runs 13 residues. The DNA for the CDR3 is TGTGCCAGCAGCGACTTACTCCCCGGGGAGCTGTTTTTT. Translating it yields CASSDLLPGELFF.

The chain joins TRBV30 to TRBJ2-7; D remains ambiguous. Germline V gives CDR1 GTSNPN, CDR2 SVGIG (reference sequence). The CDR3 runs to 15 residues. Between the trimmed V and J ends, which lost 3 bases and 2 bases, there was a span of 17 bases. The CDR3 coding sequence is TGTGCCTGGAGGCCCAGCGATCTGACCACCTACGAGCAGTACTTC. Protein: CAWRPSDLTTYEQYF.

This clone was counted once. This chain joins TRBV7-3 and TRBJ2-2; no clear D. Per germline, CDR1 SGHTA and CDR2 FQGTGA. The CDR3 is 16 amino acids. V lost 5 bases, J lost 0 bases, and 13 bases lay in between. The CDR3 loop is CASSKVGRPNTGELFF. Here the CDR3 DNA reads TGTGCCAGCAGCAAAGTTGGACGGCCGAACACCGGGGAGCTGTTTTTT.

This chain joins TRBV6-1 and TRBJ1-5, with TRBD1 identical over 7 bases. The ends lost 7 bases at V and 1 base at J; junction bases unmatched: 4. This CDR3 is 14 amino acids long. Per the germline V gene, CDR1 is MNHNS and CDR2 is SASEGT. CDR3 in amino acids: CASTQDRSNQPQHF. The CDR3 DNA is TGTGCCAGCACACAGGACAGGAGCAATCAGCCCCAGCATTTT.

V gene TRBV7-2 combines with J gene TRBJ2-1; 7 bases are a match to TRBD1. The CDR3 covers 14 residues. The V gene end was trimmed by 0 bases and the J gene end by 8 bases; junction bases not matched to a gene: 4. In germline, CDR1 is SGHTA, CDR2 FQGNSA. CDR3 loop: CASSLALQGHEQFF. The CDR3 DNA reads as TGTGCCAGCAGCTTAGCGTTACAGGGGCATGAGCAGTTCTTC.

The rearrangement joins TRBV30 to TRBJ1-2; D uncertain. V lost 4 bases and J lost 0, with 9 bases in between. The germline gives CDR1 GTSNPN, CDR2 SVGIG (reference sequence). CDR3 length: 13 amino acids. CDR3 in amino acids: CAWMDVTNYGYTF. Here the CDR3 DNA reads TGTGCCTGGATGGACGTTACTAACTATGGCTACACCTTC. The full variable domain, rest sourced from reference TRBV30 and TRBJ1-2, is SQTIHQWPATLVQPVGSPLSLECTVEGTSNPNLYWYRQAAGRGLQLLFYSVGIGQISSEVPQNLSASRPQDRQFILSSKKLLLSDSGFYLCAWMDVTNYGYTFGSGTRLTVV.

The sample holds many counts of this clone. The CDR3 DNA follows: TGTGCCTGGAGTGTACGAGGGAATTCACCCCTCCACTTT. Its protein is CAWSVRGNSPLHF. The rearrangement links TRBV30 to TRBJ1-6; D is uncertain. In germline, CDR1 is GTSNPN, CDR2 SVGIG (reference sequence). The CDR3 has 13 residues. V shed 0 bases and J shed 7 bases, with 7 bases lying between them.

The rearrangement uses TRBV19 and TRBJ1-2; a possible D gene is TRBD1 (5 bases). V was clipped by 6 bases and J by 8 bases, with 16 bases between them. From germline, CDR1 is LNHDA and CDR2 SQIVND (reference sequence). The CDR3 is 13 residues long. CDR3 nucleotides: TGTGCCAGTAGGACGGATGGGAGGGGCGGCTACACCTTC. Its protein is CASRTDGRGGYTF.

In this sample, this clone turned up once. The chain couples TRBV5-1 to TRBJ2-4; TRBD1 matches 10 bases. V was clipped by 4 bases and J by 8 bases; unmatched bases: 12. CDR3 length equals 16 residues. Per germline, CDR1 SGHRS and CDR2 YFSETQ. CDR3 coding DNA: TGCGCCAGCAGCCCCCGGACAGGGGGGGGCGAGGACATTCAGTACTTC. This sequence encodes CASSPRTGGGEDIQYF.

The V gene is TRBV29-1, the J gene TRBJ1-5; possibly TRBD1 for D (6 bases). CDR3 length: 12 amino acids. CDR1 is SQVTM, CDR2 ANQGSEA, per germline. Trimming took off 6 bases at V and 4 bases at J, with 10 bases between the two ends. The CDR3 sequence: CSVATGNQPQHF. CDR3 DNA: TGCAGCGTCGCGACAGGTAATCAGCCCCAGCATTTT.

Only a few counts were recorded for this clone. J is TRBJ2-2 and V is TRBV29-1; 8 positions agree with TRBD2. The CDR3 totals 14 residues. Germline lookup yields CDR1 SQVTM and CDR2 ANQGSEA. The V gene end was trimmed by 0 bases and the J gene end by 6 bases; junction bases not matched to a gene: 3. The CDR3, as DNA: TGCAGCGTTGAAGAGTTTAGCGGGGCCGGGGAGCTGTTTTTT. It is translated as CSVEEFSGAGELFF.

The CDR3 spells CASSFSGQGSFYGYTF. CDR3 nucleotide sequence: TGTGCCAGCAGTTTCTCGGGACAGGGGTCCTTCTATGGCTACACCTTC. The genes are TRBV27 and TRBJ1-2; 10 bases are a match to TRBD1. With 3 bases clipped from V and 4 bases from J, the junction kept 8 bases outside the gene matches. The CDR3 has 16 amino acids. Germline CDR1 MNHEY, CDR2 SMNVEV (reference sequence).

The V and J genes are TRBV10-3 and TRBJ2-3; 9 bases agree with TRBD1. The CDR3 is 15 amino acids. Germline V lookup: CDR1 ENHRY, CDR2 SYGVKD. With 0 bases clipped from V and 3 bases from J, the junction kept 1 base outside the gene matches. This chain's CDR3 is CAISESDRGTDTQYF. For the CDR3, the DNA is TGTGCCATCAGTGAGTCGGACAGGGGAACAGATACGCAGTATTTT.